This T cell receptor (beta chain) stems from a study of identical twins. MiXCR, applied by TCRdb to the 5' RACE reads, yields one record per CDR3 protein. The table lists under 300,000 distinct CDR3 sequences, 5.5% to 7.5% of them singletons, with about 14% in the top ten. These records were also assigned to another study, of T cells expressing NK-cell markers.

Sequencing was done on a sample of CD8+ T cells sorted from blood. This clonotype was sampled from a woman aged 18-29 years in good health.

CDR3 sequence (DNA): TGTGCCAGCCGCCCCGGAGGGGCCCCCTACGAGCAGTACTTC. It codes for CASRPGGAPYEQYF. The chain employs TRBV12-3 or TRBV12-4 and TRBJ2-7, with D perhaps TRBD2 (6 bases). V was cut by 8 bases and J by 2 bases, with 16 bases left in between. The CDR3 runs to 14 residues.